This T cell receptor beta chain was found in a study of cytomegalovirus exposure and HLA in healthy donors. The J segment lost 6 bases and the V segment lost 1 base, leaving 1 base of the junction unmatched. Germline CDR1 reads MNHEY; CDR2 reads SMNVEV (reference sequence). There are 16 residues in the CDR3. It was with 60 Vbeta and 13 Jbeta primers that the PCR ran. Using immunoSEQ multiplex PCR, the repertoire was profiled, and TCRdb retains in-frame clones only, with some absent. The data show 99,000 or so clones, roughly 13% seen once. The chain has TRBV27 and TRBJ2-2; TRBD2 aligns across 14 bases. This clonotype originated in a man in his forties or fifties in good health and CMV-seropositive. Sequencing was done on a sample of PBMCs. DNA of the CDR3: TGTGCCAGCAGTTTATGGACTAGCGGGAGGCCCGGGGAGCTGTTTTTT. Translating gives CASSLWTSGRPGELFF.